This note documents a single T cell receptor beta chain sequence. Its antigen remains unidentified. No base quality values were provided; no much bigger clone lies one nucleotide off. The data were taken from a study of human T cells and chemical hapten exposure (dated by TCRdb to the early 2020s). For the study in its entirety: For sensitization, 2% DPC in acetone was applied to a 2 cm by 2 cm area of upper inner arm skin. The study tracked peripheral blood TCR repertoire changes in vivo during primary and secondary sensitization to the hapten diphenylcyclopropenone (DPC) in alopecia patients. Throughout the approximately 25-week study period, patients were also given weekly therapeutic DPC doses on the scalp. Libraries were combined into a pool for sequencing, and differences in TCR yield between samples came mainly from small differences in library volumes within the pool. Alopecia areata with under or over 50% scalp involvement, alopecia totalis and alopecia universalis were represented in the patient cohort, which was mostly female. Patch testing on the upper back used Finn chambers containing 0.01% DPC, with scoring done after 6 days according to International Contact Dermatitis Research Group standards. Blood for TCR sequencing was provided by twenty-nine alopecia patients at one to four time points (pre-sensitization, 2, 6 and 24 weeks). Blood was sampled from patients pre-sensitization (week 0) and at 2, 6 and about 24 weeks after DPC sensitization. General study outcomes and caveats: The number of TCRs above 1 in 1000 frequency did not change with DPC sensitization; there was no evidence of global repertoire structure alterations. Repeated subsampling changed both the strength of the expansion versus patch-test correlation and the threshold at which the correlation became significant. The number of PT1 expanded TCRs positively correlated with patch test score, significant at thresholds 8, 16 and 32 but not 4. Expanded TCRs formed significantly more large CDR3 similarity clusters than pre-sensitization or healthy control sets, consistent with antigen-driven responses. All patients had alopecia, a presumed autoimmune disease, so their immune response might differ from that of healthy individuals.

The library was made by RACE. Sequencing used a NextSeq 500. During library preparation, unique molecular identifiers were attached to individual cDNA molecules so that TCRs could be counted quantitatively and reproducibly. Each blood RNA sample was used to sequence both TCR alpha and TCR beta chains. The authors' pipeline ran thus. The median number of TCRs per sample was approximately 93,000, ranging from roughly 20,000 to 700,000. V, J and CDR3 annotation of the TCR reads was carried out using the Decombinator software suite. To make PS versus PT1 abundance plots, every sample was subsampled to the same number of TCRs (28,000). TCRs were defined as expanded if absent before sensitization and observed at least eight times at the 2-week time point. The raw public data were reprocessed by TCRdb itself: fastp quality trimming at Q25, MiXCR clonotype calling, in-frame beta chains only. When rows share a CDR3 protein, they turn into one entry using the most common DNA and genes. For this entry, the V and J calls and clone size follow TCRdb and not the study's own pipeline. The sample yields around 120,000 distinct CDR3 sequences; roughly 15% were counted once. 0.92% of the sample is held by the ten biggest clonotypes.

V drops 4 bases and J drops 8 bases, leaving 15 bases in between. In the germline V gene (reference sequence), CDR1 corresponds to LGHDT and CDR2 to YNNKEL. Measured from the cysteine to the phenylalanine, the CDR3 is 14 residues long. Only CDR3 DNA remains: 42 bases, in frame from the first base. What the time point label conveys for this sample: patch test 1, 2 weeks after DPC sensitization. The treatment or condition label for this specimen denotes: therapeutic diphenylcyclopropenone sensitization with weekly scalp DPC. At each patch-test visit, blood was drawn before the patch test was applied. Patients were considered eligible if aged 18 to 70, diagnosed with alopecia and deemed suitable for DPC therapy, and patients were excluded if pregnant. Unfractionated whole blood was collected in Tempus Blood RNA tubes, and total RNA was extracted from that blood.

Rearrangement joined TRBV3-1 to TRBJ2-1; TRBD1 is a weak D gene call, 6 bases matching. This receptor was obtained from a man between 18 and 35 years old with alopecia areata. Some clones in this sample may be carry-over from other donors' samples. Source: whole blood, taken in connection with sensitization to the hapten diphenylcyclopropenone (DPC). The CDR3 reads CASSLLQGRDEQFF. The DNA is TGTGCCAGCAGCCTTTTACAGGGAAGGGATGAGCAGTTCTTC.